Listed below are T cell receptor beta chains from one sample, sequenced in a study of T cells in Graves' hyperthyroidism and ophthalmopathy. Each CDR3 protein is one row after TCRdb ran MiXCR on the multiplex PCR reads. The table includes approximately 640,000 distinct CDR3 sequences, around 15% detected once. The material sequenced was blood. The source is a woman in her 30s with Graves' hyperthyroidism. CDR3s include the opening cysteine and the closing phenylalanine or tryptophan. D genes are given only for firm matches. A row's size may be missing; if present it is once, few, many or a size class.

J: TRBJ1-5; V: TRBV3-1; D: .; size: many; CDR3: CASSQDFGGNQPQHF; DNA: TGTGCCAGCAGCCAAGACTTCGGGGGCAATCAGCCCCAGCATTTT
J: TRBJ2-2; V: TRBV20-1; D: .; size: .; CDR3: CSASGVSTGELFF; DNA: TGCAGTGCTAGCGGGGTTTCGACCGGGGAGCTGTTTTTT
J: TRBJ2-7; V: TRBV5-1; D: TRBD2; size: .; CDR3: CASSQRDQGSYEQYF; DNA: TGCGCCAGCAGCCAGCGGGACCAAGGCTCCTACGAGCAGTACTTC
J: TRBJ2-7; V: TRBV28; D: .; size: many; CDR3: CASSLGVPGWSYEQYF; DNA: TGTGCCAGCAGTTTAGGGGTCCCAGGGTGGTCCTACGAGCAGTACTTC
J: TRBJ2-2; V: TRBV2; D: .; size: many; CDR3: CASRRENTGELFF; DNA: TGTGCCAGCAGGCGGGAGAACACCGGGGAGCTGTTTTTT
J: TRBJ2-5; V: TRBV20-1; D: TRBD2; size: few; CDR3: CSAKRTSIETQYF; DNA: TGCAGTGCTAAAAGGACTAGTATAGAGACCCAGTACTTC
J: TRBJ1-1; V: TRBV9; D: TRBD1; size: few; CDR3: CASSPPGTGALTEAFF; DNA: TGTGCCAGCAGCCCCCCCGGGACAGGGGCTCTCACTGAAGCTTTCTTT
J: TRBJ2-1; V: TRBV2; D: TRBD2; size: many; CDR3: CASSEILASGRGEFF; DNA: TGTGCCAGCAGTGAAATTCTGGCTAGCGGGAGAGGGGAGTTCTTC
J: TRBJ2-1; V: TRBV7-2; D: TRBD2; size: many; CDR3: CASTPHLAGGYNEQFF; DNA: TGTGCCAGCACCCCCCATTTGGCGGGGGGCTACAATGAGCAGTTCTTC
J: TRBJ1-6; V: TRBV15; D: TRBD1; size: many; CDR3: CATTTGSSSPLHF; DNA: TGTGCCACCACGACAGGGTCAAGTTCACCCCTCCACTTT
J: TRBJ1-1; V: TRBV7-9; D: .; size: many; CDR3: CASSPLDRSYTEAFF; DNA: TGTGCCAGCAGCCCCCTTGACAGATCCTACACTGAAGCTTTCTTT
J: TRBJ2-7; V: TRBV9; D: .; size: .; CDR3: CASSDGTVPYEQYF; DNA: TGTGCCAGCAGCGACGGGACGGTACCCTACGAGCAGTACTTC
J: TRBJ2-7; V: TRBV28; D: .; size: many; CDR3: CASSLSRGVREQYF; DNA: TGTGCCAGCAGTTTATCTCGCGGGGTTAGGGAGCAGTACTTC
J: TRBJ2-2; V: TRBV4-3; D: .; size: few; CDR3: CASSQEPGQNTGELFF; DNA: TGCGCCAGCAGCCAAGAACCCGGTCAGAACACCGGGGAGCTGTTTTTT
J: TRBJ1-4; V: TRBV30; D: .; size: many; CDR3: CAWSRGVELFF; DNA: TGTGCCTGGAGTAGGGGAGTCGAACTGTTTTTT
J: TRBJ2-2; V: TRBV24-1; D: .; size: many; CDR3: CATSASNRELFF; DNA: TGTGCCACCAGTGCCAGTAACAGGGAGCTGTTTTTT
J: TRBJ2-7; V: TRBV28; D: .; size: .; CDR3: CASGTPLSEQYF; DNA: TGTGCCAGTGGGACTCCCCTAAGCGAGCAGTACTTC
J: TRBJ2-3; V: TRBV6-1; D: .; size: .; CDR3: CASSETFRQSTDTQYF; DNA: TGTGCCAGCAGTGAAACTTTTAGACAATCCACAGATACGCAGTATTTT
J: TRBJ2-1; V: TRBV15; D: TRBD2; size: .; CDR3: CATSSRRASGNHNEQFF; DNA: TGTGCCACCAGCTCTAGGAGGGCTAGCGGGAATCACAATGAGCAGTTCTTC
J: TRBJ1-3; V: TRBV7-2; D: TRBD1; size: few; CDR3: CASSFPTGAGNTIYF; DNA: TGTGCCAGCAGCTTTCCGACAGGGGCAGGAAACACCATATATTTT
J: TRBJ1-1; V: TRBV28; D: .; size: many; CDR3: CASSFVGGTTEAFF; DNA: TGTGCCAGCAGTTTCGTGGGTGGCACAACTGAAGCTTTCTTT
J: TRBJ2-1; V: TRBV28; D: TRBD1; size: many; CDR3: CASSLSLTGKLLNNEQFF; DNA: TGTGCCAGCAGTTTAAGTTTGACAGGGAAGCTGCTGAACAATGAGCAGTTCTTC
J: TRBJ2-5; V: TRBV28; D: .; size: many; CDR3: CASSFRGGLGAQYF; DNA: TGTGCCAGCAGTTTCCGGGGTGGCCTAGGGGCCCAGTACTTC
J: TRBJ1-3; V: TRBV5-6; D: .; size: .; CDR3: CASSLVGVSGNTIYF; DNA: TGTGCCAGCAGCTTGGTAGGGGTCTCTGGAAACACCATATATTTT
J: TRBJ2-2; V: TRBV12-3/TRBV12-4; D: .; size: few; CDR3: CASSLFVVGEGELFF; DNA: TGTGCCAGCAGTTTATTCGTTGTGGGAGAAGGGGAGCTGTTTTTT
J: TRBJ2-5; V: TRBV5-1; D: .; size: many; CDR3: CASSLATAQETQYF; DNA: TGCGCCAGCAGCTTGGCCACAGCACAAGAGACCCAGTACTTC
J: TRBJ2-3; V: TRBV5-6; D: .; size: .; CDR3: CASRWGTDTQYF; DNA: TGTGCCAGCAGGTGGGGCACAGATACGCAGTATTTT
J: TRBJ2-3; V: TRBV7-9; D: TRBD2; size: .; CDR3: CASREGGETDTQYF; DNA: TGTGCCAGCAGAGAGGGAGGGGAAACAGATACGCAGTATTTT
J: TRBJ1-1; V: TRBV6-5; D: .; size: few; CDR3: CASSYTEGGTEAFF; DNA: TGTGCCAGCAGTTACACTGAGGGGGGGACTGAAGCTTTCTTT
J: TRBJ2-5; V: TRBV12-3/TRBV12-4; D: .; size: .; CDR3: CASTLDVVETQYF; DNA: TGTGCCAGCACCCTGGACGTTGTGGAGACCCAGTACTTC
J: TRBJ2-1; V: TRBV5-4; D: TRBD1; size: few; CDR3: CASSMAGTGVHNEQFF; DNA: TGTGCCAGCAGCATGGCCGGGACAGGGGTCCACAATGAGCAGTTCTTC
J: TRBJ2-7; V: TRBV6-4; D: TRBD1; size: .; CDR3: CASSADRGWASYEQYF; DNA: TGTGCCAGCAGTGCCGACAGGGGGTGGGCCTCCTACGAGCAGTACTTC
J: TRBJ1-5; V: TRBV2; D: .; size: many; CDR3: CASSEMTGGSSNQPQHF; DNA: TGTGCCAGCAGTGAAATGACGGGGGGTAGTAGCAATCAGCCCCAGCATTTT
J: TRBJ2-7; V: TRBV6-5; D: .; size: .; CDR3: CASSSPDSPYEQYF; DNA: TGTGCCAGCAGTTCCCCGGACAGTCCCTACGAGCAGTACTTC
J: TRBJ1-4; V: TRBV11-2; D: .; size: .; CDR3: CASSSGGGLDEKLFF; DNA: TGTGCCAGCAGCTCAGGCGGGGGGCTTGATGAAAAACTGTTTTTT
J: TRBJ2-1; V: TRBV5-4; D: .; size: few; CDR3: CASSLARPDNEQFF; DNA: TGTGCCAGCAGCTTGGCGAGGCCCGACAATGAGCAGTTCTTC
J: TRBJ2-7; V: TRBV7-9; D: .; size: many; CDR3: CASSHTPPPFEEQYF; DNA: TGTGCCAGCAGCCATACCCCACCCCCGTTCGAAGAGCAGTACTTC
J: TRBJ2-7; V: TRBV28; D: TRBD1; size: .; CDR3: CASGDRGYYEQYF; DNA: TGTGCCAGCGGGGACAGGGGCTACTACGAGCAGTACTTC
J: TRBJ1-2; V: TRBV19; D: .; size: .; CDR3: CASGDRINYGYTF; DNA: TGTGCCAGTGGAGACAGAATTAACTATGGCTACACCTTC
J: TRBJ2-1; V: TRBV15; D: TRBD2; size: many; CDR3: CATSRAQGTSGRTHNEQFF; DNA: TGTGCCACCAGCAGAGCCCAAGGGACTAGCGGGAGGACCCACAATGAGCAGTTCTTC
J: TRBJ1-1; V: TRBV5-1; D: TRBD1; size: .; CDR3: CASSLGGQGTAEAFF; DNA: TGCGCCAGCAGCTTGGGGGGACAGGGAACGGCTGAAGCTTTCTTT
J: TRBJ2-3; V: TRBV20-1; D: .; size: .; CDR3: CSVPEGSPDTQYF; DNA: TGCAGTGTGCCAGAGGGGAGCCCAGATACGCAGTATTTT
J: TRBJ2-1; V: TRBV12-3/TRBV12-4; D: .; size: few; CDR3: CASSFGTYNEQFF; DNA: TGTGCCAGCAGTTTCGGCACTTACAATGAGCAGTTCTTC
J: TRBJ2-7; V: TRBV6-1; D: .; size: few; CDR3: CASSETAITYEQYF; DNA: TGTGCCAGCAGTGAGACAGCTATCACCTACGAGCAGTACTTC